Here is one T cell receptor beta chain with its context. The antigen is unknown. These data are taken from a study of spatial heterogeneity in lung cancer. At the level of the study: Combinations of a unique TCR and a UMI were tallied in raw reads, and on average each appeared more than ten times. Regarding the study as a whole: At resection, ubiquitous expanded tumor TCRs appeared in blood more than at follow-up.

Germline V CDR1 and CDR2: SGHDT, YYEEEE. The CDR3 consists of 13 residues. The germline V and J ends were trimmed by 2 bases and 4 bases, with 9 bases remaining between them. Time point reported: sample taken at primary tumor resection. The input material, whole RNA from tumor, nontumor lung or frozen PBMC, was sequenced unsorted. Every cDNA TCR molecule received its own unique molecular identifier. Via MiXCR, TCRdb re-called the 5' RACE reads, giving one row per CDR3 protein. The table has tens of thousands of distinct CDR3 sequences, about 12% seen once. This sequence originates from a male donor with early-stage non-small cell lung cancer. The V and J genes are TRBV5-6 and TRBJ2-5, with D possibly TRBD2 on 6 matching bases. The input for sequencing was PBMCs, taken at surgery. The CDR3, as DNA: TGTGCCAGCAGCTTTAACGGGAGAGAGACCCAGTACTTC. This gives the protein CASSFNGRETQYF. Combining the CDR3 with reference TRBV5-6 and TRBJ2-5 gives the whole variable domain DAGVTQSPTHLIKTRGQQVTLRCSPKSGHDTVSWYQQALGQGPQFIFQYYEEEERQRGNFPDRFSGHQFPNYSSELNVNALLLGDSALYLCASSFNGRETQYFGPGTRLLVL.